The 25 T cell receptor beta chains given below trace back to one sample, sequenced in a study of blood T cell repertoires in COVID-19. Generated by immunoSEQ multiplex PCR, the TCRdb table keeps only in-frame clones and is missing some. There are about 380,000 clones in the sample; more than 75% occur only once, and more than 0.95% lies in the top ten. The sequenced material came from PBMCs or T cells enriched from blood (not recorded which). The receptors originated from a woman between 18 and 30 years old who had recovered from COVID-19.

J is TRBJ1-6 and V is TRBV9; TRBD1 matches 9 bases. The CDR3 runs 14 residues. CDR1 and CDR2 from the germline V gene are SGDLS and YYNGEE. V was clipped by 5 bases and J by 6 bases; unmatched bases: 3. In DNA, the CDR3 is TGTGCCAGCAGTCGACAGGGGGGTAATTCACCCCTCCACTTT. Protein sequence: CASSRQGGNSPLHF. Based on the CDR3 plus reference TRBV9 and TRBJ1-6, the full variable domain is DSGVTQTPKHLITATGQRVTLRCSPRSGDLSVYWYQQSLDQGLQFLIQYYNGEERAKGNILERFSAQQFPDLHSELNLSSLELGDSALYFCASSRQGGNSPLHFGNGTRLTVT.

The gene calls are TRBV2 and TRBJ1-1; tentative D call: TRBD1 (5 bases). Germline V gives CDR1 SNHLY, CDR2 FYNNEI. The CDR3 is made up of 11 amino acids. V lost 8 bases and J lost 8, with 12 bases in between. The DNA of the CDR3 is TGTGCCAGCCACATGGGGCGAGAAGCTTTCTTT. Encoded protein: CASHMGREAFF.

The chain recombines TRBV19 with TRBJ1-2; D is possibly TRBD1 (6 bases). This CDR3 spans 12 amino acids. The germline V gene has CDR1 LNHDA and CDR2 SQIVND (reference sequence). The V end was cut by 8 bases, the J end by 8 bases, with 15 bases between. In DNA, the CDR3 is TGTGCCAGTTGGATAACAGGGAACGGCTACACCTTC. Translating it yields CASWITGNGYTF.

The chain is built from TRBV30 and TRBJ1-5; no definite D call. V dropped 0 bases and J dropped 1 base, with 19 bases sitting between them. This CDR3 has 18 residues. Germline V gene lookup returns CDR1 GTSNPN and CDR2 SVGIG (reference sequence). Here the CDR3 reads CAWSVRWTPTGSNQPQHF. CDR3 in DNA: TGTGCCTGGAGTGTACGGTGGACTCCCACTGGAAGCAATCAGCCCCAGCATTTT. The full variable domain, completed using reference TRBV30 and TRBJ1-5, is SQTIHQWPATLVQPVGSPLSLECTVEGTSNPNLYWYRQAAGRGLQLLFYSVGIGQISSEVPQNLSASRPQDRQFILSSKKLLLSDSGFYLCAWSVRWTPTGSNQPQHFGDGTRLSIL.

The chain has TRBV5-6 and TRBJ2-7; possibly TRBD1 for D (6 bases). Looked up from germline, CDR1 is SGHDT and CDR2 is YYEEEE. Trimming left V 2 bases short and J 5 bases short, with 11 bases between. The CDR3 has 13 amino acids. The CDR3 DNA reads TGTGCCAGCAGCTTACGTGGGGGCCACGAGCAGTACTTC. The encoded protein is CASSLRGGHEQYF.

This clone was observed a single time. The chain has TRBV19 and TRBJ2-3; tentatively, D is TRBD1 (5 bases). The CDR3 sequence is 12 residues long. Germline V gene sequence: CDR1 LNHDA, CDR2 SQIVND (reference sequence). CDR3 bases: TGTGCTACTAAGGGGTCGTTGGATACGCAGTATTTT. This translates into CATKGSLDTQYF.

The chain recombines TRBV6-5 with TRBJ1-4, with D unclear. This CDR3 has 15 amino acids. V was shortened by 5 bases and J by 0 bases, with 10 bases between the two germline ends. Per the germline V gene, CDR1 is MNHEY and CDR2 is SVGAGI. CDR3 in amino acids: CASSRAPATNEKLFF. For the CDR3, the DNA is TGTGCCAGCAGTCGAGCACCTGCAACTAATGAAAAACTGTTTTTT.

The V and J genes are TRBV21-1 and TRBJ1-5; TRBD1, the table's D call, was not compared with the DNA. TRBV21-1 is recorded as a pseudogene. CDR3 length: 16 amino acids. CDR3 sequence reads: CASSKASGQGDQPQHF. The CDR3 DNA is TGTGCCAGCAGCAAAGCTTCGGGACAGGGCGATCAGCCCCAGCATTTT.

This clone was recorded only once. V gene TRBV30 combines with J gene TRBJ2-3, with 10 bases lining up with TRBD2. Germline assignment: CDR1 GTSNPN and CDR2 SVGIG (reference sequence). The CDR3 spans 15 residues. The ends lost 3 bases at V and 4 bases at J; junction bases unmatched: 7. The CDR3 spells CAWSQSGGAADTQYF. The CDR3 region has the DNA TGTGCCTGGAGCCAGAGCGGGGGGGCCGCAGATACGCAGTATTTT.

The CDR3 protein is CASTPTGANYGYTF. The DNA of the CDR3 is TGTGCCAGCACCCCGACAGGGGCAAACTATGGCTACACCTTC. The chain couples TRBV7-9 to TRBJ1-2; 8 bases agree with TRBD1. This CDR3 comprises 14 residues. V trimming: 7 bases; J trimming: 2 bases; junction bases outside the gene matches: 6. Germline-derived CDR1 and CDR2 are SEHNR and FQNEAQ (reference sequence).

DNA of the CDR3: TGTGCCAGTAGTATTCGACAGGGGATAAGGGCCGAGCATAATTCACCCCTCCACTTT. Amino acid sequence: CASSIRQGIRAEHNSPLHF. The chain has TRBV19 and TRBJ1-6; 8 bases match TRBD1. CDR1 is LNHDA, CDR2 SQIVND, per germline (reference sequence). The CDR3 totals 19 residues. J gave up 5 bases and V 3 bases, and 15 bases lay outside the gene matches.

This chain uses TRBV6-1 with TRBJ2-7; 11 bases fit TRBD2. V was clipped by 4 bases and J by 2 bases; unmatched bases: 1. Looked up from germline, CDR1 is MNHNS and CDR2 is SASEGT. CDR3 length: 14 amino acids. The DNA for the CDR3 is TGTGCCAGCAGTGTAGCGGGGGGGGCCTACGAGCAGTACTTC. It encodes CASSVAGGAYEQYF.

This CDR3 reads CASSPSSQGARDTQYF. Here the CDR3 DNA reads TGTGCCAGCTCACCAAGCTCACAGGGGGCGAGGGATACGCAGTATTTT. V usage is TRBV18 and J usage is TRBJ2-3; 9 nucleotides match TRBD1. Looked up from germline, CDR1 is KGHSH and CDR2 is LQKENI. CDR3 length: 16 residues. The V gene end was trimmed by 2 bases and the J gene end by 6 bases; junction bases not matched to a gene: 9.

The V gene is TRBV18, the J gene TRBJ2-4; 7 bases line up with TRBD1. The CDR3 covers 17 residues. V was pared by 2 bases and J by 3 bases, with 10 bases of the junction left unmatched. Germline CDR1 and CDR2: KGHSH and LQKENI. As DNA, the CDR3 is TGTGCCAGCTCACCAAGACCCCCCGGGACAGTCAAAAACATTCAGTACTTC. It encodes CASSPRPPGTVKNIQYF.

V is TRBV10-2 and J is TRBJ1-1; unclear D gene. Looked up from germline, CDR1 is WSHSY and CDR2 is SAAADI. This CDR3 is built from 15 residues. Deletions cut 0 bases from V and 4 bases from J, with 12 bases between. The CDR3 DNA sequence: TGCGCCAGCAGTGAGTCAGACCCTAGAGGCACTGAAGCTTTCTTT. Translating it yields CASSESDPRGTEAFF.

The chain couples TRBV9 to TRBJ2-1, with D perhaps TRBD1 (6 bases). Deletions cut 4 bases from V and 6 bases from J, with 11 bases between. Looked up from germline, CDR1 is SGDLS and CDR2 is YYNGEE. The CDR3 loop spans 13 amino acids. In DNA form, the CDR3 reads TGTGCCAGCAGCTCATACAGGGCCAATGAGCAGTTCTTC. Residues: CASSSYRANEQFF.

V and J are TRBV3-1 (or the pseudogene TRBV3-2) and TRBJ2-3; TRBD1 might be the D (6 bases). CDR3 length: 19 amino acids. Trimming shortened V by 2 bases and J by 6 bases, and 27 bases separated the two germline ends. CDR1 is LGHDT, CDR2 YNNKEL, per germline (reference sequence). The CDR3 here is CASSQSKSQETGSRDTQYF. DNA for the CDR3: TGTGCCAGCAGCCAAAGCAAATCCCAGGAGACAGGCTCGAGGGATACGCAGTATTTT.

The V gene is TRBV5-7, the J gene TRBJ1-5; D is possibly TRBD1 (5 bases). TRBV5-7 is an ORF, with its function uncertain. The CDR3 has 17 amino acids. V dropped 2 bases and J dropped 9 bases, with 24 bases sitting between them. The CDR3 spells CASSLPILTAQSWPQHF. The DNA for the CDR3 is TGTGCCAGCAGCTTACCCATTCTGACAGCTCAGTCTTGGCCCCAGCATTTT.

This clone was detected only a few times. As DNA, the CDR3 is TGCGCCAGCAGCTGGGGACAGGGAACTGAAGCTTTCTTT. Translated: CASSWGQGTEAFF. The chain recombines TRBV5-1 with TRBJ1-1; TRBD1 matches 9 bases. The CDR3 is 13 amino acids. The J segment lost 5 bases and the V segment lost 3 bases, leaving 2 bases of the junction unmatched. Per germline, CDR1 SGHRS and CDR2 YFSETQ.

The V and J genes are TRBV2 and TRBJ2-7; a possible D gene is TRBD1 (5 bases). V dropped 3 bases and J dropped 4 bases, with 7 bases sitting between them. Germline loops: CDR1 SNHLY, CDR2 FYNNEI. The CDR3 runs 12 residues. Here the CDR3 DNA reads TGTGCCAGCAGTGATGACAGTTACGAGCAGTACTTC. It encodes CASSDDSYEQYF. The full variable domain, with the rest looked up from reference TRBV2 and TRBJ2-7, is EPEVTQTPSHQVTQMGQEVILRCVPISNHLYFYWYRQILGQKVEFLVSFYNNEISEKSEIFDDQFSVERPDGSNFTLKIRSTKLEDSAMYFCASSDDSYEQYFGPGTRLTVT.

The chain carries TRBV5-1 and TRBJ1-1; 8 nucleotides line up with TRBD1. CDR1 SGHRS and CDR2 YFSETQ come from the germline V gene. V lost 4 bases and J lost 3; bases outside the gene matches: 5. This CDR3 comprises 14 residues. Here the CDR3 DNA reads TGCGCCAGCAGCACCGGACAGGGCCACACTGAAGCTTTCTTT. It yields the protein CASSTGQGHTEAFF.

The chain carries TRBV7-2 and TRBJ2-3, with a possible D match to TRBD2 (6 bases). This CDR3 has 14 amino acids. The V and J ends lost 0 bases and 9 bases respectively, with 13 bases between them. Germline V gene lookup returns CDR1 SGHTA and CDR2 FQGNSA. The CDR3 sequence: CASSLAPEGRTQYF. DNA of the CDR3: TGTGCCAGCAGCTTAGCCCCGGAGGGCCGCACGCAGTATTTT.

The rearrangement uses TRBV7-2 and TRBJ2-3, with 10 bases matching TRBD2. The junction had 6 bases not matched to a gene; V was cut back by 5 bases and J by 4 bases. Germline V gene sequence: CDR1 SGHTA, CDR2 FQGNSA. The CDR3 sequence is 15 residues long. In nucleotides, the CDR3 is TGTGCCAGCAGCCTAAGCGGGGGGGCCTCAGATACGCAGTATTTT. Its protein is CASSLSGGASDTQYF.

This chain connects TRBV6-2 or TRBV6-3 to TRBJ1-2; D gene unclear. V lost 2 bases and J lost 5, with 3 bases in between. Germline V CDR1 and CDR2: MNHEY, SVGEGT. The CDR3 runs to 11 residues. DNA of the CDR3: TGTGCCAGCAGTTACCCGTATGGCTACACCTTC. This gives the protein CASSYPYGYTF.

The rearrangement links TRBV4-1 to TRBJ1-2; 11 nucleotides align to TRBD1. Germline values: CDR1 MGHRA, CDR2 YSYEKL. The CDR3 sequence is 18 residues long. J lost 8 bases, V lost 2 bases, and 16 bases had no gene match. The CDR3, as DNA: TGCGCCAGCAGCCAAACAAGGACAGGGGGCGAGAGAGGGGAAGGCTACACCTTC. It specifies CASSQTRTGGERGEGYTF.